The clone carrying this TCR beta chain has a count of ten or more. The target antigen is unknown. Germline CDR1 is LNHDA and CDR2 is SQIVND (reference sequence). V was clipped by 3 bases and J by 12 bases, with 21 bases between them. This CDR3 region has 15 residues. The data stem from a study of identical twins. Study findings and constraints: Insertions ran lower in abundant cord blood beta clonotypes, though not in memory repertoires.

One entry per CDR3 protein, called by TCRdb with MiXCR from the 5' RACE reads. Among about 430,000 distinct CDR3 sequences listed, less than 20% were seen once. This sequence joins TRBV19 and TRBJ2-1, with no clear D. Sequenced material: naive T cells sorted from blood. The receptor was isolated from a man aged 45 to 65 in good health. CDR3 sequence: CASSIVGYGILGQFF. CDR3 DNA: TGTGCCAGTAGTATCGTTGGGTATGGTATTTTGGGGCAGTTCTTC.